A selection of T cell receptor beta chains follows, all from one sample in a study of T cell changes during pregnancy in multiple sclerosis. Assay: immunoSEQ multiplex PCR; the TCRdb copy retains only in-frame clones and omits some. The profile shows some 60,000 clones, 80% to 95% of them singletons. This material consisted of peripheral blood, taken after pregnancy. Receptors were obtained from a female donor in good health, enrolled as a control in a pregnancy study. The CDR3 runs from the conserved cysteine through the conserved F or W. A clone size is listed for some rows: how often the clone was seen (once, few, many), or a class if it is expanded.

J gene	V gene	clone size	CDR3 protein
TRBJ2-1	TRBV19	-	CASSIADRGSYNEQFF
TRBJ1-1	TRBV5-5	-	CASSHYGGGEAFF
TRBJ1-1	TRBV5-4	-	CASSGYQGAPTEAFF
TRBJ2-7	TRBV4-3	-	CASSRGTGGGYEQYF
TRBJ1-4	TRBV7-9	few	CASSPLGARDNEKLFF
TRBJ1-2	TRBV7-8	-	CASSPLTGPSNYGYTF
TRBJ2-5	TRBV4-1	-	CASSLGQGPSETQYF
TRBJ1-5	TRBV5-1	-	CASRAGDNQPQHF
TRBJ2-1	TRBV27	-	CASTHQREADYNEQFF
TRBJ1-2	TRBV25-1	-	CASSASREGGRVGYTF
TRBJ2-1	TRBV4-3	-	CASSQAIAGDYEQFF
TRBJ1-1	TRBV2	once	CASRVEVAEAFF
TRBJ2-7	TRBV5-1	-	CASSLIQGARGEQYF
TRBJ1-1	TRBV5-1	-	CASSLSLGNMNTEAFF
TRBJ1-2	TRBV5-6	-	CASSSRYGYTF
TRBJ1-1	TRBV7-9	once	CASSLKGRLGEAFF
TRBJ1-2	TRBV5-4	-	CASSTGTGSEGYTF
TRBJ2-7	TRBV25-1	once	CASTAGPYEQYF
TRBJ2-1	TRBV28	-	CASSPIITGEGGRNEQFF
TRBJ1-2	TRBV5-1	-	CASSLDSDSPYGYTF
TRBJ2-7	TRBV2	-	CASSEREGFSYEQYF
TRBJ2-7	TRBV11-2	-	CASSFGLAYEQYF
TRBJ2-1	TRBV27	-	CASSWVGAHEQFF
TRBJ1-3	TRBV9	once	CASSPRTGAGNTIYF
TRBJ2-3	TRBV5-4	once	CASSSSGRLSSFGTDTQYF
TRBJ2-7	TRBV18	-	CASSPLGTGGVNEQYF
TRBJ1-2	TRBV25-1	-	CASSGPFNYGYTF
TRBJ1-1	TRBV18	-	CASSPEGAGNTEAFF
TRBJ2-1	TRBV7-2	-	CASSLVGSLHNEQFF
TRBJ1-4	TRBV6-1	-	CASRGPQGAFEKLFF
TRBJ1-2	TRBV18	-	CASSQGQGEGYGYTF
TRBJ1-2	TRBV4-3	-	CASSQLTGDYGYTF
TRBJ1-2	TRBV5-6	once	CASSGGGARYGYTF
TRBJ2-7	TRBV19	-	CASSSPGTSASYEQYF
TRBJ2-1	TRBV19	once	CASSLGTGWNEQFF
TRBJ2-2	TRBV28	-	CASSLLSANTGELFF
TRBJ2-3	TRBV5-6	once	CASSLGGLGIDTQYF
TRBJ2-3	TRBV11-3	-	CASSPTSSTDTQYF
TRBJ2-3	TRBV29-1	-	CSVVLDRGITDTQYF
TRBJ1-6	TRBV18	-	CASSLNPRDNSPLHF
TRBJ2-3	TRBV9	-	CASSSGTSGPMDTQYF
TRBJ1-2	TRBV2	-	CASSVRQGANYGYTF
TRBJ2-1	TRBV7-9	-	CASIMDGRTKYNEQFF
TRBJ2-2	TRBV5-5	-	CASSFSGTSGNTGELFF
TRBJ1-1	TRBV29-1	-	CSGGPGTGYSEAFF
TRBJ1-5	TRBV5-1	few	CASSYDSPSNSNQPQHF
TRBJ1-4	TRBV6-5	-	CASSLSWASNEKLFF